This T cell receptor (beta chain) comes out of a study of T cells after yellow fever vaccination (dated by TCRdb to between 2018 and 2021). With regard to the full study: Libraries from fractions with low cell numbers were prepared with the SMART-Seq v4 Ultra Low Input RNA kit. To follow T-cell clones before and after primary and booster YFV17D yellow fever vaccination, bulk TCR alpha and beta repertoires were sequenced over time. Two healthy male donors, one aged 18 to 29 and one aged 30 to 40 years, made up the cohort. Bulk PBMC replicates and cell subsets were isolated from blood drawn at multiple timepoints before and after both primary and secondary immunization.

TCR cDNA was synthesized by 5'RACE template switching, which introduced a universal primer site and unique molecular identifiers. Priming for cDNA synthesis came from both the TCR alpha and TCR beta constant segments. Library amplification used two PCR steps, and the second PCR step added sample barcodes and sequencing adapters. Sequencing of libraries was performed on Illumina HiSeq 2500 (2x100 bp) or NovaSeq (2x150 bp). Turning to the authors' computational methods: Demultiplexing of reads and collapsing into UMI consensus sequences were performed with MIGEC, and V(D)J alignment was carried out with MiXCR. Vaccine-responding clonotypes were identified with edgeR using replicate PBMC samples, with FDR below 0.01 and a log2 fold change above 5 up to day 15 being required. CD4 or CD8 identity was assigned to each bulk clonotype according to whether the clonotype was present at higher abundance in the sequenced CD4 repertoire or the sequenced CD8 repertoire. TCRdb's own reprocessing of the public reads used fastp at Q25 and MiXCR and kept productive beta chains. A single entry per CDR3 protein holds the most common genes and DNA from its merged rows. The V and J calls here are based on TCRdb, not the publication. For this sample the table gives 500,000 to 650,000 distinct CDR3 sequences, of which roughly a sixth were detected only once. Of the sample, around 15% is held by the ten largest clones.

The junction shows trimming of 0 bases on V and 2 bases on J, plus 12 bases between the germline ends. Measured from the cysteine to the phenylalanine, the CDR3 is 15 residues long. Of the read, only the CDR3 DNA is kept; its 45 bases are in frame from base 1. As encoded in the germline V gene (reference sequence), CDR1 is DFQATT while CDR2 is SNEGSKA. The treatment or condition tag for this specimen amounts to: live attenuated yellow fever vaccine strain. At each blood-draw timepoint, two biological replicates of bulk PBMCs were obtained. A standard Ficoll-Paque protocol was used to isolate PBMCs from peripheral blood. TriZol was used to extract RNA from bulk PBMCs, from CD4 and CD8 fractions, and from dextramer-positive and dextramer-negative fractions. This clonotype came up a few times. Its target antigen remains unknown. No base qualities exist here, and no much larger clone lies one base off it.

Study-wide conclusions, independent of this receptor: Because the study included only two donors, the extent to which the findings can be generalized is limited. Most clones expanded after primary vaccination were re-detected after the booster (almost 98% of CD4 and 88% of CD8), suggesting broad memory maintenance. A small fraction of clonotypes appeared in both the CD4 and CD8 compartments, likely as a result of convergent recombination. The secondary T-cell response was found to be weaker but faster than the primary response, with a peak reached on day 5 rather than on day 15. FACS-sorted repertoires could contain abundant contaminating clonotypes from the bulk population, so computational filtering was required.

The chain joins TRBV20-1 to TRBJ2-3; the D gene remains uncertain. This TCR derives from a man aged 18 to 29 who received the YFV17D yellow fever vaccine. Material: PBMCs, obtained 5 days after the first yellow fever vaccination. The CDR3 is CSARDDGAVTDTQYF. The DNA reads as follows: TGCAGTGCTAGAGACGACGGTGCCGTCACAGATACGCAGTATTTT.